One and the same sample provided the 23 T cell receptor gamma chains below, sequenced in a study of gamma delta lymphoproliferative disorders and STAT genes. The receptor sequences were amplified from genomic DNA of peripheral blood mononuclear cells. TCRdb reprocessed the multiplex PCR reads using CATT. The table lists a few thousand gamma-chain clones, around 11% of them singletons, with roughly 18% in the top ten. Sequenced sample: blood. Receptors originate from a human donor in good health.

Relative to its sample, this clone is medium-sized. The CDR3 spells CATWDLPHYKKLF. The DNA for the CDR3 is TGTGCCACCTGGGATCTCCCACATTATAAGAAACTCTTT. This chain joins TRGV4 and TRGJ1 or TRGJ2. Germline matching of the DNA provided the J gene here, since TCRdb leaves it blank. With 3 bases clipped from V and 5 bases from J, the junction kept 7 bases outside the gene matches. The CDR3 has 13 amino acids. Germline CDR1 and CDR2: EGSTGY and YDSYTSSV.

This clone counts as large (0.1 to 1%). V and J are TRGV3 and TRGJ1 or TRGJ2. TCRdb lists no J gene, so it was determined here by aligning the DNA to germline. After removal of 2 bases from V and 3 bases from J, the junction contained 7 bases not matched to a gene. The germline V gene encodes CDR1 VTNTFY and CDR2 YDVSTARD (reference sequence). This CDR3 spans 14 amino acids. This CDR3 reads CATWDMPSYYKKLF. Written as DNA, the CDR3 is TGTGCCACCTGGGACATGCCATCTTATTATAAGAAACTCTTT.

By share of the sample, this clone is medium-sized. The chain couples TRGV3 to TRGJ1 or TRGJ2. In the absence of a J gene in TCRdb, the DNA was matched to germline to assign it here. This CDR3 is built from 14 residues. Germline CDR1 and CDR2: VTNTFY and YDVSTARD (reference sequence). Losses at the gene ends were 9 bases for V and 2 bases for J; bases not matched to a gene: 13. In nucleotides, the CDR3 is TGTGCCACCGGTCCCATTCCTTATTATTATAAGAAACTCTTT. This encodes CATGPIPYYYKKLF.

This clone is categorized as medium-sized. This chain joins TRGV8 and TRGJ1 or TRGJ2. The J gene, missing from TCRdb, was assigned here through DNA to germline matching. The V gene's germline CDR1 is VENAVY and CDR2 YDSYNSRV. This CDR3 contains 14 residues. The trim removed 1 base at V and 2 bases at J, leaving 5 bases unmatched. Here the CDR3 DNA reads TGTGCCACCTGGGATAGTCAATATTATTATAAGAAACTCTTT. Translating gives CATWDSQYYYKKLF.

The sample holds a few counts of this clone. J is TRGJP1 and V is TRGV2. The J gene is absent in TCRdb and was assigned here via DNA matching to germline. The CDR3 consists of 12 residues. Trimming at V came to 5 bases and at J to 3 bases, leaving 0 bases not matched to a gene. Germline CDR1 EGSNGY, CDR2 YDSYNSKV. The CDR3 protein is CATWATGWFKIF. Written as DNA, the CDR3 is TGTGCCACCTGGGCCACTGGTTGGTTCAAGATATTT.

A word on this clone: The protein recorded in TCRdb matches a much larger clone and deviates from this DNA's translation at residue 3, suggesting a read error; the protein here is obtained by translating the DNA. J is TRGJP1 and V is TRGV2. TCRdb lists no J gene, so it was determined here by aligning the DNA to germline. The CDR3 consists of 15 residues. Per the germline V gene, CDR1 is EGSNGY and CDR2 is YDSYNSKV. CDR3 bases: TGTGCCGCCTGGGACGGGCGGGGCACTGGTTGGTTCAAGATATTT. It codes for CAAWDGRGTGWFKIF.

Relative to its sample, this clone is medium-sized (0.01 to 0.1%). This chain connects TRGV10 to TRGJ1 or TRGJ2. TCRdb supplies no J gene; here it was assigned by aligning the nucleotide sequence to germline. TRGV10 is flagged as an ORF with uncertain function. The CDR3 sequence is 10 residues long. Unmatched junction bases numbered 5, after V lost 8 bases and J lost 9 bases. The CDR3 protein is CAAWDCKKLF. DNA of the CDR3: TGTGCTGCGTGGGATTGTAAGAAACTCTTT.

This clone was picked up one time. CDR3 nucleotide sequence: TGTGCCACCTGGGATGGGCCTCAACAATTATTAAAGAAACTCTTT. Protein product: CATWDGPQQLLKKLF. J is TRGJ1 or TRGJ2 and V is TRGV4. Here the J gene was assigned by germline matching of the DNA, as TCRdb has none. With V trimmed by 0 bases and J by 10 bases, 15 bases remained unmatched. The CDR3 is made up of 15 amino acids. Germline V gene data show CDR1 as EGSTGY and CDR2 as YDSYTSSV.

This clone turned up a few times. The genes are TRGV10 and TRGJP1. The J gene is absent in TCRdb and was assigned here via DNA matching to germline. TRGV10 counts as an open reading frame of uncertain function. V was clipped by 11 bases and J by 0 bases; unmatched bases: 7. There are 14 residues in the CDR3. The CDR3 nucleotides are TGTGCTGCGGGGGTTTATACCACTGGTTGGTTCAAGATATTT. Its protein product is CAAGVYTTGWFKIF.

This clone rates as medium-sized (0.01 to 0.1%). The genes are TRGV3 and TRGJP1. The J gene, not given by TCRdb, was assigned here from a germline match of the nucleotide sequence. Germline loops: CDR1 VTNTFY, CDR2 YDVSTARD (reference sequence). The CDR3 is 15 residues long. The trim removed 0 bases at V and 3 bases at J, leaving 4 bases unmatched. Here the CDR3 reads CATWDRQATGWFKIF. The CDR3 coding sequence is TGTGCCACCTGGGACAGGCAGGCCACTGGTTGGTTCAAGATATTT.

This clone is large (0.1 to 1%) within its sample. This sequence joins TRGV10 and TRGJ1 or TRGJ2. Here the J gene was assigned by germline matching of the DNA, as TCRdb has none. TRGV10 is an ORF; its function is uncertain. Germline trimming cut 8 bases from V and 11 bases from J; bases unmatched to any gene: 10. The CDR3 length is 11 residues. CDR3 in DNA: TGTGCTGCGTGGGATCACTGTGAGAAACTCTTT. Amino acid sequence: CAAWDHCEKLF.

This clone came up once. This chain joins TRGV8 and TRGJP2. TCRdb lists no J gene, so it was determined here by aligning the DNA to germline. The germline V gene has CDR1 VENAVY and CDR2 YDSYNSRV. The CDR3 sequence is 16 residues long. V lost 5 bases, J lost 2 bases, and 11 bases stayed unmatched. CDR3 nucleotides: TGTGCCACCTGGGTCCCGGAGGGGAGTAGTGATTGGATCAAGACGTTT. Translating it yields CATWVPEGSSDWIKTF.

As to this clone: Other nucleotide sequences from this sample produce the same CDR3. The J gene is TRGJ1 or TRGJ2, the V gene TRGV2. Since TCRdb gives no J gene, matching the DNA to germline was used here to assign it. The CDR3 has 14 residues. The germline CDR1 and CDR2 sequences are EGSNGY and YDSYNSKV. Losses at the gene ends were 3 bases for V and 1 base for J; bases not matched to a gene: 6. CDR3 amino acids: CATWDLPNYYKKLF. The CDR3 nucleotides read TGTGCCACCTGGGACCTACCCAATTATTATAAGAAACTCTTT.

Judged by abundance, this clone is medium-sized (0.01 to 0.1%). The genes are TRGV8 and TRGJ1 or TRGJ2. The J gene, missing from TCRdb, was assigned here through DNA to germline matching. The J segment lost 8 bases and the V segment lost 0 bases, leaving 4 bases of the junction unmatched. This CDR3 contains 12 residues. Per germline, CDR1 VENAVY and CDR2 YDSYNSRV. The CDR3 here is CATWDRMHKKLF. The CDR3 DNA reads TGTGCCACCTGGGATAGGATGCATAAGAAACTCTTT.

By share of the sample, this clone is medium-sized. The CDR3 DNA is TGTGCCACCTGGGACGGGCCTGTGCTGGAGAAACTCTTT. This gives the protein CATWDGPVLEKLF. The chain combines TRGV2 with TRGJ1 or TRGJ2. No J gene was available from TCRdb, and it was assigned here by a germline match of the DNA. Germline V lookup: CDR1 EGSNGY, CDR2 YDSYNSKV. The CDR3 covers 13 residues. Unmatched junction bases numbered 10, after V lost 0 bases and J lost 11 bases.

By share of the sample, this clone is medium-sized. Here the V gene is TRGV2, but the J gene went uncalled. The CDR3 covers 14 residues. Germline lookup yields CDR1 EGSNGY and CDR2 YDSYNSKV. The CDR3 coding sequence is TGTGCCACCTGGGACGGGCGGTTTAATCGGACGGAACTCTTT. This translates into CATWDGRFNRTELF.

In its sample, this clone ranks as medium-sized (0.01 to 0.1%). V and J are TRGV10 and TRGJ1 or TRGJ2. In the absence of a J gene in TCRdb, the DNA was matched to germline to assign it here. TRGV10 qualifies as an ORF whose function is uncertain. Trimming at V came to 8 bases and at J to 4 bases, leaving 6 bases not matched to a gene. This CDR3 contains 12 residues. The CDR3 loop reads CAAWDRYYKKLF. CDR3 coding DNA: TGTGCTGCGTGGGATAGATATTATAAGAAACTCTTT.

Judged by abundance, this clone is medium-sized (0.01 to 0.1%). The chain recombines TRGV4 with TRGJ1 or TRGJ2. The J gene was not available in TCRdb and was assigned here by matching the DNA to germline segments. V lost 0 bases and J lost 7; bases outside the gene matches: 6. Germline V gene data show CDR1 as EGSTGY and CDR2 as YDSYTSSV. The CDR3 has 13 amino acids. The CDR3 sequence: CATWDGPMYKKLF. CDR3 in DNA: TGTGCCACCTGGGATGGGCCTATGTATAAGAAACTCTTT.

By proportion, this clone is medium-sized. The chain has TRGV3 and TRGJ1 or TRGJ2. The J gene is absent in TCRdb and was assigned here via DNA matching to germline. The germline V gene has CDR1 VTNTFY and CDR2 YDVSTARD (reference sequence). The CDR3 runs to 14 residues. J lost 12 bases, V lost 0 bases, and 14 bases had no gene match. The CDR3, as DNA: TGTGCCACCTGGGACAGGCCCGGGTTGCGGCGGAAACTCTTT. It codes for CATWDRPGLRRKLF.

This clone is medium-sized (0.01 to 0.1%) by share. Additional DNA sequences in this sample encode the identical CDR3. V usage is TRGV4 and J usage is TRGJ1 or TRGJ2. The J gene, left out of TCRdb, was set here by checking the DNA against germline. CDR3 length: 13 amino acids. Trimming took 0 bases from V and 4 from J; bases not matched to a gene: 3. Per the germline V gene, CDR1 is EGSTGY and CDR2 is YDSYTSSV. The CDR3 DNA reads TGTGCCACCTGGGATGGGTCGTATTATAAGAAACTCTTT. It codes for CATWDGSYYKKLF.

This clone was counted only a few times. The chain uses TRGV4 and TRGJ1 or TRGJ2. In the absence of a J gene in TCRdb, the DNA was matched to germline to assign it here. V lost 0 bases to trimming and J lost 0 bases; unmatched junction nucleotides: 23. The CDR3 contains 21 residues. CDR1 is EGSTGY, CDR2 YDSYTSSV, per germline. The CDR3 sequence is CATWDGPGRSAPVSNYYKKLF. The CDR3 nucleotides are TGTGCCACCTGGGATGGGCCGGGCCGCTCGGCCCCCGTATCGAATTATTATAAGAAACTCTTT.

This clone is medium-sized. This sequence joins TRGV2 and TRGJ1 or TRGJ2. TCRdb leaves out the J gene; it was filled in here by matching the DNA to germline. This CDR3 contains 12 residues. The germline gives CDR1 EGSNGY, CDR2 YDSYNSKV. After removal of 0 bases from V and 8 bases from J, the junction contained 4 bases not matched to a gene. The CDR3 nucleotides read TGTGCCACCTGGGACGGGCCAAATAAGAAACTCTTT. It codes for CATWDGPNKKLF.

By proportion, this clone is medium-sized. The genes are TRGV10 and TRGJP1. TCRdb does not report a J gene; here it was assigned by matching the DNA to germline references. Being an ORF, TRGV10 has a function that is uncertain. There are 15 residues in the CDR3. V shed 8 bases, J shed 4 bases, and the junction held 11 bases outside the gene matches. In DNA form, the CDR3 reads TGTGCTGCGTGGGATTCGAGGGGCACTGGTTGGTTCAAGATATTT. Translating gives CAAWDSRGTGWFKIF.